The 20 T cell receptor beta chains in this list originate from one sample, sequenced in a study of PD-1 blockade in classical Hodgkin lymphoma. Sequencing used immunoSEQ multiplex PCR; TCRdb keeps in-frame clones, though not all of them. The sample has about 21,000 clones; about 80% are singletons. The time point denotes: cycle 4 day 1 (C4D1), after about 6 weeks of nivolumab. After autologous stem cell transplantation all patients relapsed, and prior brentuximab vedotin exposure differed between cohorts. Sequences were derived from peripheral blood mononuclear cells (PBMCs), sampled before the fourth cycle of nivolumab. All receptors derive from a human donor with classical Hodgkin lymphoma.

The rearrangement links TRBV9 to TRBJ2-1; tentative D call: TRBD2 (5 bases). CDR3 length: 14 residues. The V end lost 1 base, the J end lost 0 bases, and 5 bases lay between the germline ends. Germline V gene sequence: CDR1 SGDLS, CDR2 YYNGEE. The chain's CDR3 is CASSVTSSYNEQFF. CDR3 DNA sequence: TGTGCCAGCAGCGTAACTAGCTCCTACAATGAGCAGTTCTTC. Combining the CDR3 with reference TRBV9 and TRBJ2-1 gives the whole variable domain DSGVTQTPKHLITATGQRVTLRCSPRSGDLSVYWYQQSLDQGLQFLIQYYNGEERAKGNILERFSAQQFPDLHSELNLSSLELGDSALYFCASSVTSSYNEQFFGPGTRLTVL.

V usage is TRBV6-1 and J usage is TRBJ2-7; unclear D gene. V was pared by 6 bases and J by 7 bases, with 10 bases between. CDR3 length: 11 amino acids. CDR1 and CDR2 from the germline V gene are MNHNS and SASEGT. CDR3 in DNA: TGTGCCAGCAGATTGCGGCTGGAGCAGTACTTC. It specifies CASRLRLEQYF.

The chain has TRBV5-4 and TRBJ2-7; no definite D call. This CDR3 spans 13 amino acids. The V gene lost 3 bases and the J gene lost 4 bases, with 11 bases spanning the gap. Germline V CDR1 and CDR2: SGHNT, YYREEE (reference sequence). The CDR3 here is CASSYNYEYEQYF. DNA for the CDR3: TGTGCCAGCAGCTACAACTATGAATACGAGCAGTACTTC.

V usage is TRBV5-1 and J usage is TRBJ1-1; D gene ambiguous. This CDR3 spans 13 amino acids. Per the germline V gene, CDR1 is SGHRS and CDR2 is YFSETQ. Trimming shortened V by 3 bases and J by 4 bases, and 10 bases separated the two germline ends. CDR3 nucleotide sequence: TGCGCCAGCAGCTCCGGGGTGGGCACTGAAGCTTTCTTT. It specifies CASSSGVGTEAFF.

The chain carries TRBV30 and TRBJ1-2, with TRBD1 identical over 7 bases. Germline V lookup: CDR1 GTSNPN, CDR2 SVGIG (reference sequence). V shed 0 bases and J 8 bases; nucleotides not matched to a gene: 9. The CDR3 loop spans 14 amino acids. The CDR3 loop is CAWSVTGAHGGYTF. CDR3 nucleotides: TGTGCCTGGAGTGTAACAGGGGCTCACGGGGGCTACACCTTC.

The gene calls are TRBV27 and TRBJ2-1; no clear D gene. Germline V lookup: CDR1 MNHEY, CDR2 SMNVEV (reference sequence). With 6 bases removed from V and 6 bases from J, the gap between germline ends came to 9 bases. The CDR3 spans 12 residues. This chain's CDR3 is CASRNLGNEQFF. CDR3 DNA sequence: TGTGCCAGCAGAAACCTAGGCAATGAGCAGTTCTTC.

The rearrangement uses TRBV7-9 and TRBJ1-4; D remains unclear. CDR1 and CDR2 (germline): SEHNR, FQNEAQ (reference sequence). The length of the CDR3 is 16 residues. V was clipped by 1 base and J by 0 bases, with 9 bases between them. The CDR3 coding sequence is TGTGCCAGCAGCTTAGTAGGGTCGGCAACTAATGAAAAACTGTTTTTT. This encodes CASSLVGSATNEKLFF.

This clone appeared a few times. The J gene is TRBJ2-7, the V gene TRBV2, with D perhaps assigned TRBD1 or TRBD2 (5 bases each). CDR1 and CDR2 (germline): SNHLY, FYNNEI. The germline V and J ends were trimmed by 6 bases and 2 bases, with 20 bases remaining between them. This CDR3 comprises 16 residues. CDR3: CASSQGSGGKPYEQYF. CDR3 nucleotide sequence: TGTGCCAGCAGCCAAGGATCTGGGGGTAAACCCTACGAGCAGTACTTC.

With regard to this clone: Other nucleotide sequences from this sample produce the same CDR3. V gene TRBV19 combines with J gene TRBJ2-7; the D gene is possibly TRBD1 (5 bases). Germline-derived CDR1 and CDR2 are LNHDA and SQIVND (reference sequence). This CDR3 is 14 amino acids long. Trimming cost V 0 bases and J 3 bases, with 9 bases left between them. The CDR3 sequence: CASSIDPDSYEQYF. CDR3 sequence (DNA): TGTGCCAGTAGTATAGATCCCGACAGCTACGAGCAGTACTTC.

The V call is TRBV7-9, the J call TRBJ1-2; tentative D call: TRBD1 (5 bases). The CDR3 is 15 residues long. Trimming shortened V by 4 bases and J by 7 bases, and 19 bases separated the two germline ends. Germline V gene data show CDR1 as SEHNR and CDR2 as FQNEAQ (reference sequence). The chain's CDR3 is CASSSQGVGVGGYTF. CDR3 nucleotides: TGTGCCAGCAGCTCGCAGGGTGTGGGGGTCGGTGGCTACACCTTC.

The chain is built from TRBV6-4 and TRBJ1-2; 10 nucleotides line up with TRBD1. The germline CDR1 and CDR2 sequences are MRHNA and SNTAGT. V dropped 2 bases and J dropped 7; count of bases not matched to a gene: 4. This CDR3 comprises 14 residues. CDR3 bases: TGTGCCAGCAGTGACCAGACAGGGGGCAGTGGCTACACCTTC. It encodes CASSDQTGGSGYTF.

The V and J genes are TRBV2 and TRBJ2-7; 11 bases line up with TRBD2. The CDR3 consists of 15 residues. Trimming cost V 5 bases and J 1 base; bases outside gene matches: 4. The germline CDR1 and CDR2 sequences are SNHLY and FYNNEI. CDR3 protein: CASSPLAGGSYEQYF. CDR3 nucleotides: TGTGCCAGCAGTCCCCTAGCGGGGGGATCCTACGAGCAGTACTTC.

V and J are TRBV27 and TRBJ2-2; tentative D call: TRBD1 (6 bases). With 5 bases removed from V and 0 bases from J, the gap between germline ends came to 13 bases. Germline V lookup: CDR1 MNHEY, CDR2 SMNVEV (reference sequence). The CDR3 totals 16 residues. CDR3 sequence reads: CASSRTGTSNTGELFF. CDR3 DNA: TGTGCCAGCAGTCGTACCGGGACATCGAACACCGGGGAGCTGTTTTTT.

The V gene is TRBV15, the J gene TRBJ1-2; tentatively, D is TRBD1 (5 bases). Trimming removed 5 bases at V and 3 bases at J, with 10 bases between. CDR1 and CDR2 from the germline V gene are LNHNV and YYDKDF (reference sequence). The CDR3 extends over 13 amino acids. The CDR3 nucleotides are TGTGCCACCAGCTCCCGGGACTACTATGGCTACACCTTC. It specifies CATSSRDYYGYTF.

V and J are TRBV30 and TRBJ1-3, with D unclear. The CDR3 contains 14 residues. V was pared by 0 bases and J by 0 bases, with 6 bases between. CDR1 is GTSNPN, CDR2 SVGIG, per germline (reference sequence). In DNA, the CDR3 is TGTGCCTGGAGTGTTGGCAACTCTGGAAACACCATATATTTT. As protein: CAWSVGNSGNTIYF.

The chain uses TRBV5-1 and TRBJ2-1; either TRBD1 or TRBD2 may fit D (6 bases each). Germline loops: CDR1 SGHRS, CDR2 YFSETQ. Trimming took off 4 bases at V and 9 bases at J, with 20 bases between the two ends. This CDR3 has 15 amino acids. The CDR3 DNA follows: TGCGCCAGCAGCACGGGGGCTAGCGACCGGGGTGAGCAGTTCTTC. As protein: CASSTGASDRGEQFF.

The genes are TRBV6-1 and TRBJ2-1; 11 bases are shared with TRBD2. V was clipped by 3 bases and J by 8 bases; unmatched bases: 6. Germline lookup yields CDR1 MNHNS and CDR2 SASEGT. This CDR3 has 15 residues. CDR3 DNA sequence: TGTGCCAGCAGTGAGGCTAGCGGGAGGAGTTATGAGCAGTTCTTC. Amino acid sequence: CASSEASGRSYEQFF.

This clone appeared a few times. The chain uses TRBV6-1 and TRBJ1-2; D ambiguous. The germline V gene has CDR1 MNHNS and CDR2 SASEGT. Trimming cost V 2 bases and J 5 bases, with 18 bases left between them. The CDR3 consists of 16 residues. The CDR3 bases are TGTGCCAGCAGTGAAAATATTGCCCAGGAAATTTATGGCTACACCTTC. It is translated as CASSENIAQEIYGYTF.

V usage is TRBV18 and J usage is TRBJ2-1; 11 nucleotides align to TRBD2. V lost 0 bases, J lost 9 bases, and 10 bases stayed unmatched. Germline assignment: CDR1 KGHSH and CDR2 LQKENI. The CDR3 loop spans 17 amino acids. The DNA of the CDR3 is TGTGCCAGCTCACCACCGAACTTAGCGGGAGGGCCAAGTGAGCAGTTCTTC. This gives the protein CASSPPNLAGGPSEQFF.

For the CDR3, the DNA is TGTGCTAGTGGAGTGTATAATGAGCAGTTCTTC. This encodes CASGVYNEQFF. The V call is TRBV12-5, the J call TRBJ2-1; no reliable D call. This CDR3 has 11 residues. With 6 bases removed from V and 7 bases from J, the gap between germline ends came to 7 bases. Germline assignment: CDR1 LGHNT and CDR2 FRNRAP.